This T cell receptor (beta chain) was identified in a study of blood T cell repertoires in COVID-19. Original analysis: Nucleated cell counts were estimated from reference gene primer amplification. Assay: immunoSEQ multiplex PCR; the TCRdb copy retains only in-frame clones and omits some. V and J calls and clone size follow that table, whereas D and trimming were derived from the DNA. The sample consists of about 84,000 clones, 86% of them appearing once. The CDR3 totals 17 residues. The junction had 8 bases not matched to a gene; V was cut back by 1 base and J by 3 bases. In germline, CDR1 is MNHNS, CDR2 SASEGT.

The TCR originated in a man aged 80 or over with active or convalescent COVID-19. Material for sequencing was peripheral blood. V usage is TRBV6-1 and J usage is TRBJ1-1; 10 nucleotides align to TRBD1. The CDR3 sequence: CASSEGTGGRSDTEAFF. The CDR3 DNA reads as TGTGCCAGCAGTGAAGGGACAGGGGGACGTTCGGACACTGAAGCTTTCTTT.